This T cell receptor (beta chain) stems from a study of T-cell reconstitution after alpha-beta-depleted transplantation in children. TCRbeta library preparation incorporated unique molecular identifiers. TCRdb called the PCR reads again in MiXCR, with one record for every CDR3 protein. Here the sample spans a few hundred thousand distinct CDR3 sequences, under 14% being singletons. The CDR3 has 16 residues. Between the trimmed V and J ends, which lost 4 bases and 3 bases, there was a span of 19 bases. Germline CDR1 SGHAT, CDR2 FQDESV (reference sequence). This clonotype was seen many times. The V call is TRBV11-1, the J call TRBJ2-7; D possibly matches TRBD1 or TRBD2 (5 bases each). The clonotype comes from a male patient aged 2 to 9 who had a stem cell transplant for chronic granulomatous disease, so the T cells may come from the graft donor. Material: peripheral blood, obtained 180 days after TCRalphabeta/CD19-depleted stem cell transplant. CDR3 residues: CASSSRDPHSHYEQYF. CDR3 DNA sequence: TGTGCCAGCAGCTCCCGGGACCCCCATTCGCACTACGAGCAGTACTTC.